The 4 T cell receptor beta chains given below trace back to one sample, sequenced in a study of T cells in Graves' hyperthyroidism and ophthalmopathy. TCR beta CDR3 regions were amplified from RNA transcripts. The TCR CDR3 first-round RT-PCR relied on the HTBI primer set. In TCRdb, the multiplex PCR reads were re-called with MiXCR into one record per CDR3 protein. The repertoire holds under 200,000 distinct CDR3 sequences, with 9.4% as singletons. Sequences were obtained from blood. These receptors all come from a woman in her late teens or twenties with Graves' hyperthyroidism that later progressed to Graves' ophthalmopathy.

The chain combines TRBV12-3 or TRBV12-4 with TRBJ2-1, with D unclear. Trimming removed 4 bases from V and 5 bases from J, with 3 bases in between. This CDR3 spans 11 amino acids. The CDR3 coding sequence is TGTGCCAGCAGTTACAACAATGAGCAGTTCTTC. Translation gives CASSYNNEQFF.

This clonotype was recorded many times. This chain joins TRBV7-8 and TRBJ1-1; no clear D. Germline CDR1 SGHVS, CDR2 FQNEAQ. The V end lost 0 bases, the J end lost 3 bases, and 8 bases lay between the germline ends. The CDR3 extends over 14 amino acids. The CDR3 sequence: CASSLAGKYTEAFF. The CDR3 bases are TGTGCCAGCAGCTTAGCAGGGAAATACACTGAAGCTTTCTTT.

The sample holds a few counts of this clonotype. The chain couples TRBV6-1 to TRBJ1-2, with D perhaps matching TRBD1 (5 bases). The CDR3 sequence is 15 residues long. V was shortened by 3 bases and J by 4 bases, with 15 bases between the two germline ends. Germline CDR1 reads MNHNS; CDR2 reads SASEGT. The CDR3 sequence: CASSDGTTRGYGYTF. The DNA of the CDR3 is TGTGCCAGCAGTGATGGGACCACTCGGGGCTATGGCTACACCTTC.

In its sample, this clonotype was seen many times. The V call is TRBV12-3 or TRBV12-4, the J call TRBJ1-2; 9 bases line up with TRBD1. This CDR3 has 17 residues. J lost 1 base, V lost 6 bases, and 12 bases had no gene match. CDR3 loop: CASSLGQGGRFNYGYTF. The CDR3 nucleotides are TGTGCCAGCAGCCTGGGACAGGGAGGGAGATTTAACTATGGCTACACCTTC.